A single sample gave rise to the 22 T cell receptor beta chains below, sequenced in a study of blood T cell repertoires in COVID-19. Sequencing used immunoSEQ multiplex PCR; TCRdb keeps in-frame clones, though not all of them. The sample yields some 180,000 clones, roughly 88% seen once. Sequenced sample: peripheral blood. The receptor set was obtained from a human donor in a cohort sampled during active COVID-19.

CDR3: CASSLMLAGHNEQFF. The CDR3 bases are TGTGCCAGCAGCTTAATGCTAGCGGGGCACAATGAGCAGTTCTTC. This chain uses TRBV7-9 with TRBJ2-1; 9 positions agree with TRBD2. The germline CDR1 and CDR2 sequences are SEHNR and FQNEAQ (reference sequence). The CDR3 has 15 amino acids. The junction had 4 bases not matched to a gene; V was cut back by 2 bases and J by 5 bases. Full variable domain (outside the CDR3, taken from reference TRBV7-9 and TRBJ2-1): DTGVSQNPRHKITKRGQNVTFRCDPISEHNRLYWYRQTLGQGPEFLTYFQNEAQLEKSRLLSDRFSAERPKGSFSTLEIQRTEQGDSAMYLCASSLMLAGHNEQFFGPGTRLTVL.

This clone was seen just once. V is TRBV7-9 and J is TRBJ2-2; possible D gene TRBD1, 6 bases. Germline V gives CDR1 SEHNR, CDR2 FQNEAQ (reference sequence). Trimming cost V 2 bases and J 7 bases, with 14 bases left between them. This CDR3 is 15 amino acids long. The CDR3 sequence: CASSLTSGVIGELFF. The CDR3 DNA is TGTGCCAGCAGCTTAACTTCAGGGGTAATCGGGGAGCTGTTTTTT.

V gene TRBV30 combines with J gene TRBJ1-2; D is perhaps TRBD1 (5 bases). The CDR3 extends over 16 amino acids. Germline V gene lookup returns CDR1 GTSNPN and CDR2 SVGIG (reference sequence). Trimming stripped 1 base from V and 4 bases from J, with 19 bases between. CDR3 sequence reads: CAWSGPMGGKGYGYTF. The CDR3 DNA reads TGTGCCTGGAGTGGACCTATGGGGGGGAAAGGCTATGGCTACACCTTC.

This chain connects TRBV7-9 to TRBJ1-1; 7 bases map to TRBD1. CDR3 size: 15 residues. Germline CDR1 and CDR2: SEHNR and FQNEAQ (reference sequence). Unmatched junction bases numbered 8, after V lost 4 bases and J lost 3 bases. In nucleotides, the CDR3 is TGTGCCAGCAGCTCACAACAGGGGCGGGACACTGAAGCTTTCTTT. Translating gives CASSSQQGRDTEAFF.

CDR3 nucleotide sequence: TGTGCCATCAGTGAGCGGGCAGGGGTAGACTATGGCTACACCTTC. It encodes CAISERAGVDYGYTF. The V and J genes are TRBV10-3 and TRBJ1-2; D may be TRBD1 (6 bases). This CDR3 is built from 15 residues. Looked up from germline, CDR1 is ENHRY and CDR2 is SYGVKD. V dropped 2 bases and J dropped 3 bases, with 13 bases sitting between them.

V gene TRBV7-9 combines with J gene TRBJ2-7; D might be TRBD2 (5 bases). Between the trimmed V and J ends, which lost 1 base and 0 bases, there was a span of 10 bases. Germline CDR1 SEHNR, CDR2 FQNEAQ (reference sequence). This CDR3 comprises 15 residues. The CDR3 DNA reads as TGTGCCAGCAGCTTAGAAGGAGGACTCTCCTACGAGCAGTACTTC. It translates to CASSLEGGLSYEQYF.

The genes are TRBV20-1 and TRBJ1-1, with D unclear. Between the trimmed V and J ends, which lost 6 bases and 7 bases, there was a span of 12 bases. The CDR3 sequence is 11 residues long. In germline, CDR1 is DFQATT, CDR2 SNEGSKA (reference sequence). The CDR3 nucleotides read TGCAGTGCATCAAAGGCTAGTGAAGCTTTCTTT. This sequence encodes CSASKASEAFF.

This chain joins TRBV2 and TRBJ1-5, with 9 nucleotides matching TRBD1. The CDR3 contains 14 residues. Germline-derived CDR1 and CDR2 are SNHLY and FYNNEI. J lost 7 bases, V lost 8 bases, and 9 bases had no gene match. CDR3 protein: CASGRGTGQQPQHF. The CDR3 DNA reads TGTGCCAGCGGAAGAGGGACAGGGCAACAGCCCCAGCATTTT.

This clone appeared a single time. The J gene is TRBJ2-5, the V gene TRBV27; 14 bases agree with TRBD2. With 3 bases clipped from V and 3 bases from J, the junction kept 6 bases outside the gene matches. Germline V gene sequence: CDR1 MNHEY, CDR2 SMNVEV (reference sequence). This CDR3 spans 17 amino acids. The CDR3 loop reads CASSLTPGLAGEETQYF. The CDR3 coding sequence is TGTGCCAGCAGTTTGACACCGGGACTAGCGGGGGAAGAGACCCAGTACTTC.

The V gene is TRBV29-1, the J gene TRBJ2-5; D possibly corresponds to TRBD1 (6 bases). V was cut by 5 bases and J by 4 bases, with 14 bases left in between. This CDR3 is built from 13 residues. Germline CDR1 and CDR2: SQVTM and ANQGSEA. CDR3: CSVPRGGGETQYF. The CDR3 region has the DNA TGCAGCGTTCCACGAGGGGGTGGAGAGACCCAGTACTTC.

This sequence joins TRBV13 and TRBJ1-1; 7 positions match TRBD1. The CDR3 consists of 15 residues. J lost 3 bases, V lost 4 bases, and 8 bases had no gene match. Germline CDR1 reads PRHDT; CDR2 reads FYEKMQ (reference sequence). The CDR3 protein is CASSYRQGLHTEAFF. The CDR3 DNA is TGTGCCAGCAGCTACCGACAGGGTCTGCACACTGAAGCTTTCTTT.

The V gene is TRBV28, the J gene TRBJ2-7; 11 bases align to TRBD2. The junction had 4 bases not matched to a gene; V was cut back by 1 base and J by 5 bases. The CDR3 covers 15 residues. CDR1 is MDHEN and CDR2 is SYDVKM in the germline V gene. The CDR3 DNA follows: TGTGCCAGCAGTTTATTCACTAGCGGGAGTGACGAGCAGTACTTC. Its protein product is CASSLFTSGSDEQYF. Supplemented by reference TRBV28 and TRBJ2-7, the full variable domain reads DVKVTQSSRYLVKRTGEKVFLECVQDMDHENMFWYRQDPGLGLRLIYFSYDVKMKEKGDIPEGYSVSREKKERFSLILESASTNQTSMYLCASSLFTSGSDEQYFGPGTRLTVT.

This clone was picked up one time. CDR3 loop: CASSTTRSAKNIQYF. CDR3 in DNA: TGTGCCAGCAGCACCACTAGGTCGGCCAAAAACATTCAGTACTTC. J is TRBJ2-4 and V is TRBV7-9, with D perhaps matching TRBD2 (5 bases). The V end lost 5 bases, the J end lost 1 base, and 12 bases lay between the germline ends. CDR3 size: 15 residues. Germline CDR1 reads SEHNR; CDR2 reads FQNEAQ (reference sequence).

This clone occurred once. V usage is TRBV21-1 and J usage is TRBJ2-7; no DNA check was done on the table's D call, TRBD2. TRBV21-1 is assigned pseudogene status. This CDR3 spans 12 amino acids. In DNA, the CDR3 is TGTGCCAGCAGCAACCGGACTAACGAGCAGTACTTC. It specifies CASSNRTNEQYF.

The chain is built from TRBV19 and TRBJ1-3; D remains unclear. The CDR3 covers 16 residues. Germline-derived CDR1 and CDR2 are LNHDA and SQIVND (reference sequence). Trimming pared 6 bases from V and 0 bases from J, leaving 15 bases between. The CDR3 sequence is CASSLAHSLSGNTIYF. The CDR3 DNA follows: TGTGCCAGTAGCTTAGCTCACTCGCTCTCTGGAAACACCATATATTTT.

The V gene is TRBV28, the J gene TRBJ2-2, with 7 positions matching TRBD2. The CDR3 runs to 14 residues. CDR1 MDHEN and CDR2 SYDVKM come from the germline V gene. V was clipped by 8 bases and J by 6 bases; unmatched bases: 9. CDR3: CASAWGGRAGELFF. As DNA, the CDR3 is TGTGCCAGCGCCTGGGGAGGGAGAGCCGGGGAGCTGTTTTTT.

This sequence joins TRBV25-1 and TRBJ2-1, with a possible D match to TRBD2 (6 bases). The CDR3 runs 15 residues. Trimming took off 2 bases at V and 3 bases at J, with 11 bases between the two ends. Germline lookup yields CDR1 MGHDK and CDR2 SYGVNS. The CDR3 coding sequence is TGTGCCAGCAGTGAAACAAGGACTATCTACAATGAGCAGTTCTTC. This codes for CASSETRTIYNEQFF.

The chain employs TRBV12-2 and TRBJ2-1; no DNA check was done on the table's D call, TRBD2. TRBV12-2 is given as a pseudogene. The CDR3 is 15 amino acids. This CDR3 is CASRITTDFGHEQFF. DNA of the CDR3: TGTGCAAGTCGTATTACCACGGACTTCGGCCATGAGCAGTTCTTC.

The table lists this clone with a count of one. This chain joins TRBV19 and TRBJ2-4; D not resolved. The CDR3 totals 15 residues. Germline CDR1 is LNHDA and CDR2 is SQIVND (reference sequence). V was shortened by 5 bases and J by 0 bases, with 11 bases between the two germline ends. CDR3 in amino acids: CASSSFVIAKNIQYF. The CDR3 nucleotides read TGTGCCAGTAGTTCTTTTGTTATAGCCAAAAACATTCAGTACTTC.

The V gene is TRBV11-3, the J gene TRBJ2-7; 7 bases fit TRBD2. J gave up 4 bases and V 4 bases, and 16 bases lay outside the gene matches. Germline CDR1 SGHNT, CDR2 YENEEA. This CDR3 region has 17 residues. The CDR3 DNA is TGTGCCAGCAGCTCGCAGAGCGGGAATCCACGGAGTTACGAGCAGTACTTC. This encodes CASSSQSGNPRSYEQYF.

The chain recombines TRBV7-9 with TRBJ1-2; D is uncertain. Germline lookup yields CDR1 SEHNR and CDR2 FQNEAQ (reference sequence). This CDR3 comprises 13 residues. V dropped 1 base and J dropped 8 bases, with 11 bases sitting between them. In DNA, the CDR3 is TGTGCCAGCAGCTTAGGATCGGGTCAAGGCTACACCTTC. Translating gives CASSLGSGQGYTF.

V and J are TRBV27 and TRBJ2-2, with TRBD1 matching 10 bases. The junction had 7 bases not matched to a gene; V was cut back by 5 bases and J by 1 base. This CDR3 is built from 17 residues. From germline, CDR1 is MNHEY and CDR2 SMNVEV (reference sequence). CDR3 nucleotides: TGTGCCAGCAGTACAAAGACAGGGGGCAGGAACACCGGGGAGCTGTTTTTT. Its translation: CASSTKTGGRNTGELFF.